This T cell receptor (beta chain) is drawn from a study of cytomegalovirus exposure and HLA in healthy donors. At the level of the study: From roughly 180 million T cells, an earlier analysis saw some 120 million unique TCR beta sequences. Study-wide results and caveats: In most subjects, TCR beta sequences reportedly gave accurate predictions of HLA-A and HLA-B alleles.

From germline, CDR1 is SNHLY and CDR2 FYNNEI. Trimming took off 4 bases at V and 0 bases at J, with 9 bases between the two ends. The CDR3 covers 15 residues. The PCR employed 60 Vbeta primers together with 13 Jbeta primers. TCRdb's table, derived via immunoSEQ multiplex PCR, lists solely in-frame clones and lacks some. The table shows some 120,000 clones, with around 84% occurring only once. Of note for this clone: Antigen unknown.

The sample was PBMCs. The source of this sequence is a man aged 25-45 years in good health and CMV-seropositive. The chain is built from TRBV2 and TRBJ2-2, with a possible D match to TRBD2 (6 bases). CDR3 residues: CASSGGATNTGELFF. For the CDR3, the DNA is TGTGCCAGCAGTGGCGGGGCAACGAACACCGGGGAGCTGTTTTTT.